Shown below are 9 T cell receptor beta chains from a single sample sequenced in a study of shared clonotypes between healthy human individuals. Profiling relied on immunoSEQ multiplex PCR, and the TCRdb table lists in-frame clones only, not all of them. The sample consists of 2 million to 2.5 million clones, nearly 97% of them appearing once. The sequencing input was naive CD4+ T cells sorted from blood. Subset in this sample: CD45RA+ positively selected. The receptors were gathered from a man younger than 35 in good health.

The chain has TRBV7-9 and TRBJ2-1, with D unclear. Per the germline V gene, CDR1 is SEHNR and CDR2 is FQNEAQ (reference sequence). V lost 5 bases and J lost 1, with 6 bases in between. The CDR3 has 13 residues. CDR3 residues: CASSPRSYNEQFF. Here the CDR3 DNA reads TGTGCCAGCAGCCCGCGGTCCTACAATGAGCAGTTCTTC. The full variable domain, in which reference TRBV7-9 and TRBJ2-1 provide the parts outside the CDR3, is DTGVSQNPRHKITKRGQNVTFRCDPISEHNRLYWYRQTLGQGPEFLTYFQNEAQLEKSRLLSDRFSAERPKGSFSTLEIQRTEQGDSAMYLCASSPRSYNEQFFGPGTRLTVL.

This clone appeared a single time. This sequence joins TRBV2 and TRBJ1-2; 7 positions match TRBD1. The CDR3 runs 16 residues. Germline trimming cut 1 base from V and 4 bases from J; bases unmatched to any gene: 9. The V gene's germline CDR1 is SNHLY and CDR2 FYNNEI. The CDR3 reads CASSEERTGGSYGYTF. The CDR3 DNA follows: TGTGCCAGCAGTGAAGAAAGGACAGGAGGTAGCTATGGCTACACCTTC.

This sequence joins TRBV5-4 and TRBJ2-7; 10 nucleotides line up with TRBD1. Germline assignment: CDR1 SGHNT and CDR2 YYREEE (reference sequence). The CDR3 is made up of 16 amino acids. V gave up 0 bases and J gave up 2 bases; unmatched junction bases: 5. This CDR3 is CASSLDPDRGAYEQYF. The CDR3 DNA sequence: TGTGCCAGCAGCTTGGATCCGGACAGGGGGGCCTACGAGCAGTACTTC.

The genes are TRBV5-1 and TRBJ2-3; TRBD2 agrees at 15 bases. V lost 4 bases to trimming and J lost 5 bases; unmatched junction nucleotides: 8. The CDR3 loop spans 17 amino acids. CDR1 is SGHRS, CDR2 YFSETQ, per germline. For the CDR3, the DNA is TGCGCCAGCAGCAGGAGGACTAGCGGGGGGGCCGGAGATACGCAGTATTTT. Its translation is CASSRRTSGGAGDTQYF.

This clone was detected only once. The V gene is TRBV5-1, the J gene TRBJ1-4; 12 bases are a match to TRBD1. This CDR3 has 17 residues. The V and J ends lost 0 bases and 6 bases, in that order; junction bases with no gene match: 6. Germline V CDR1 and CDR2: SGHRS, YFSETQ. This CDR3 reads CASSLGGTGGADEKLFF. The DNA for the CDR3 is TGCGCCAGCAGCTTGGGTGGGACAGGGGGCGCGGATGAAAAACTGTTTTTT.

This rearrangement joins TRBV28 to TRBJ1-6; unclear D gene. The CDR3 covers 14 residues. The germline V gene has CDR1 MDHEN and CDR2 SYDVKM. V gave up 3 bases and J gave up 6 bases, with 9 bases separating them. For the CDR3, the DNA is TGTGCCAGCAGTTTCTGGCAGCTTAATTCACCCCTCCACTTT. Its protein is CASSFWQLNSPLHF.

The V and J genes are TRBV19 and TRBJ1-2; a possible D gene is TRBD1 (5 bases). The germline gives CDR1 LNHDA, CDR2 SQIVND (reference sequence). The CDR3 is made up of 14 amino acids. V shed 6 bases and J shed 3 bases, with 14 bases lying between them. The CDR3 region has the DNA TGTGCCAGTAGGAGAGAACAGGTCCACTATGGCTACACCTTC. The encoded protein is CASRREQVHYGYTF.

Of note for this clone: At one end the junction does not follow the germline gene, possibly because of a read error. The rearrangement joins TRBV19 to TRBJ2-7, with D maybe TRBD2 (7 bases). From germline, CDR1 is LNHDA and CDR2 SQIVND (reference sequence). The CDR3 is 16 residues long. CDR3 coding DNA: TGTGCCAGCAGTATTACTTTCGGGGGGCGCCCCTACGAGCAGTACTTC. It encodes CASSITFGGRPYEQYF. Using reference TRBV19 and TRBJ2-7 for the parts outside the CDR3, the full variable domain is DGGITQSPKYLFRKEGQNVTLSCEQNLNHDAMYWYRQDPGQGLRLIYYSQIVNDFQKGDIAEGYSVSREKKESFPLTVTSAQKNPTAFYLCASSITFGGRPYEQYFGPGTRLTVT.

Only a few counts were recorded for this clone. Other DNA sequences within the sample encode an identical CDR3. Here the CDR3 DNA reads TGTGCCAGCAGTTTGGGGAGGAGCTCCTACGAGCAGTACTTC. It translates to CASSLGRSSYEQYF. The chain carries TRBV27 and TRBJ2-7; possible D gene TRBD2, 6 bases. The V and J ends lost 3 bases and 0 bases respectively, with 9 bases between them. CDR3 length: 14 amino acids. Germline lookup yields CDR1 MNHEY and CDR2 SMNVEV (reference sequence).